This T cell receptor beta chain was sequenced in a study of T cell changes during pregnancy in multiple sclerosis. Germline CDR1 reads LGHNA; CDR2 reads YSLEER. The CDR3 runs 14 residues. V was clipped by 3 bases and J by 4 bases, with 12 bases between them. Profiled with immunoSEQ multiplex PCR; TCRdb holds only in-frame clones, not every one. The sample has 30,000 to 40,000 clones, over 85% seen once. The receptor's source is a female donor with multiple sclerosis, enrolled in a pregnancy study. The sample was CD4+ T cells from peripheral blood mononuclear cells, taken before pregnancy. The chain joins TRBV4-3 to TRBJ1-2; D call uncertain. The CDR3 bases are TGCGCCAGCAGCCACGTTCGGGATACCTATGGCTACACCTTC. Encoded protein: CASSHVRDTYGYTF.